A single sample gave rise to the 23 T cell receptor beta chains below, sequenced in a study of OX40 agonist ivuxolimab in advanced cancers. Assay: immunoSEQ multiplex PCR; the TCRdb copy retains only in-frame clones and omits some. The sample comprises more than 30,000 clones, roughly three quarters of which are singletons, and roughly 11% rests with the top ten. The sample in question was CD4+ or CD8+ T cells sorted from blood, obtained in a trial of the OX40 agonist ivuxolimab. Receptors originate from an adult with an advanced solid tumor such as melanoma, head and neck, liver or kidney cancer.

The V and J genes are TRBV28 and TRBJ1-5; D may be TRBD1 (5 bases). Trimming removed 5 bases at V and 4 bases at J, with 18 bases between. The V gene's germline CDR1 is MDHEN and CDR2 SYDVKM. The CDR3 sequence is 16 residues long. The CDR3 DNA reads TGTGCCAGCAGTCGAGGGCAGGGTCAGGGAAATCAGCCCCAGCATTTT. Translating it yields CASSRGQGQGNQPQHF.

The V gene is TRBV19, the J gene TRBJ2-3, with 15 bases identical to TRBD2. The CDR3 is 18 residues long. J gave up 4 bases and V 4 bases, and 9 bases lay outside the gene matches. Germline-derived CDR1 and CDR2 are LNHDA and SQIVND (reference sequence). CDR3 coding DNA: TGTGCCAGTAGTAGAGTCGGGACTAGCGGGGGGAAGGCAGATACGCAGTATTTT. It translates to CASSRVGTSGGKADTQYF. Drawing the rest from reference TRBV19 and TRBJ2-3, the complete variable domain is DGGITQSPKYLFRKEGQNVTLSCEQNLNHDAMYWYRQDPGQGLRLIYYSQIVNDFQKGDIAEGYSVSREKKESFPLTVTSAQKNPTAFYLCASSRVGTSGGKADTQYFGPGTRLTVL.

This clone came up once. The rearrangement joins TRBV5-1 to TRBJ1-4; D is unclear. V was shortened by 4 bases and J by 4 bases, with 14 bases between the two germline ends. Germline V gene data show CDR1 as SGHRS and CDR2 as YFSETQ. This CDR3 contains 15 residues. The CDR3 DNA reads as TGCGCCAGCAGCAGAGATACCGGGAGTAATGAAAAACTGTTTTTT. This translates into CASSRDTGSNEKLFF.

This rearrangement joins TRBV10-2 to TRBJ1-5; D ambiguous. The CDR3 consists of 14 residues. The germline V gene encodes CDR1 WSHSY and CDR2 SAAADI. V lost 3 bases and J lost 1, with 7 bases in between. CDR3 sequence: CASSDMGSNQPQHF. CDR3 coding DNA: TGCGCCAGCAGTGACATGGGGAGCAATCAGCCCCAGCATTTT.

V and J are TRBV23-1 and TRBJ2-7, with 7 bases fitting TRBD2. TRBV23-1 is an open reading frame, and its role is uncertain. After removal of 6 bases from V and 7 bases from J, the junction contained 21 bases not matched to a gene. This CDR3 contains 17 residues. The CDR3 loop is CASSRTPGVEGRGEQYF. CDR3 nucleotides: TGCGCCAGCAGCCGGACGCCGGGTGTAGAGGGGAGGGGAGAGCAGTACTTC.

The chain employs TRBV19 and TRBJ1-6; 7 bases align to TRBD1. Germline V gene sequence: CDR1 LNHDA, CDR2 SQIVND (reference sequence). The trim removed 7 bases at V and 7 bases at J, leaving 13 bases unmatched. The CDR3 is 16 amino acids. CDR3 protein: CASNFEQGMWNSPLHF. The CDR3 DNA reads TGTGCCAGTAACTTTGAACAGGGGATGTGGAATTCACCCCTCCACTTT.

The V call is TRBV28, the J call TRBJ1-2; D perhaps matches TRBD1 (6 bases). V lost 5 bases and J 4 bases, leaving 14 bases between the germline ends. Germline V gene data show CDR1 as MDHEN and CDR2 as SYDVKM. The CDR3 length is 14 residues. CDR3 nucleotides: TGTGCCAGCAGTACGACGGGACAAAGCTATGGCTACACCTTC. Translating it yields CASSTTGQSYGYTF.

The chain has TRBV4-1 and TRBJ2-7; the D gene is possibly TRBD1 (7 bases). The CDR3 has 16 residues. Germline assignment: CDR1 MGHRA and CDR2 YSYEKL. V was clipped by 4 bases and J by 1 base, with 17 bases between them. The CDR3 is CASSPQGGANSYEQYF. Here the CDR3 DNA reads TGCGCCAGCAGCCCCCAGGGGGGCGCGAATTCCTACGAGCAGTACTTC.

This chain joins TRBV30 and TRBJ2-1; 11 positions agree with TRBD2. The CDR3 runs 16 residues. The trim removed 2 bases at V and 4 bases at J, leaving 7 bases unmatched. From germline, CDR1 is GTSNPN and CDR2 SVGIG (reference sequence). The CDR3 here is CAWSPGSSGGYNEQFF. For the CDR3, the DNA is TGTGCCTGGAGTCCGGGGTCTAGCGGGGGGTACAATGAGCAGTTCTTC.

The CDR3 DNA follows: TGCGCCAGCAGTGTCCCGTCAACAGGCATGAACACTGAAGCTTTCTTT. Translated: CASSVPSTGMNTEAFF. The rearrangement joins TRBV10-2 to TRBJ1-1, with D perhaps matching TRBD1 (5 bases). Trimming stripped 4 bases from V and 0 bases from J, with 15 bases between. The length of the CDR3 is 16 residues. The germline V gene encodes CDR1 WSHSY and CDR2 SAAADI.

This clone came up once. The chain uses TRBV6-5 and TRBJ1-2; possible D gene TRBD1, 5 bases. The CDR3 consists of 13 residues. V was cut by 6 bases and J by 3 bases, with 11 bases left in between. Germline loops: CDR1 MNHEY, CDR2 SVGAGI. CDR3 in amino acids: CASSLGLHYGYTF. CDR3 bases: TGTGCCAGCAGCCTGGGACTACACTATGGCTACACCTTC.

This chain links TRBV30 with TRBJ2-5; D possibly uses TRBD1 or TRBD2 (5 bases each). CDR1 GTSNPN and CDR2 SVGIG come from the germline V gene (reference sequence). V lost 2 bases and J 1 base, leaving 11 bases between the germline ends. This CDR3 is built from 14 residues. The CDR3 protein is CAWSIRGVQETQYF. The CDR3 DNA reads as TGTGCCTGGAGTATCCGAGGGGTCCAAGAGACCCAGTACTTC.

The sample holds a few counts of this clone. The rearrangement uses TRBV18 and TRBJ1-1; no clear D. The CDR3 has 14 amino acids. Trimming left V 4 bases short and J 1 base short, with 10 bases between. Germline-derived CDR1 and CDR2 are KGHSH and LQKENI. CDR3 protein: CASSLIGSNTEAFF. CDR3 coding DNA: TGTGCCAGCTCACTAATCGGCTCGAACACTGAAGCTTTCTTT.

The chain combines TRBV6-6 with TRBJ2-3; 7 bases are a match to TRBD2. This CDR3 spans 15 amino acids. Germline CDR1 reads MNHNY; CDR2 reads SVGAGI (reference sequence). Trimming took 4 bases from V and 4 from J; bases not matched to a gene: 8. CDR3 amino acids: CASSWGGGGADTQYF. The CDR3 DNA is TGTGCCAGCAGTTGGGGCGGCGGGGGAGCAGATACGCAGTATTTT.

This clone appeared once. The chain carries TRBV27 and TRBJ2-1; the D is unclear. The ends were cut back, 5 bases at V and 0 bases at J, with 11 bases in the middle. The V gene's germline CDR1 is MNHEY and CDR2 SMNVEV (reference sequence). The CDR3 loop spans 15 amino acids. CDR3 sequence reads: CASSPDGGSYNEQFF. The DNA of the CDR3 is TGTGCCAGCAGTCCGGACGGTGGCTCCTACAATGAGCAGTTCTTC.

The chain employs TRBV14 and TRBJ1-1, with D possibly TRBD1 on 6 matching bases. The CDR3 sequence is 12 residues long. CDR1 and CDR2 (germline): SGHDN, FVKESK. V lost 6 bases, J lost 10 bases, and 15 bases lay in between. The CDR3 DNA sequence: TGTGCCAGCAGGTACAGGGACGGGGCAGCTTTCTTT. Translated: CASRYRDGAAFF.

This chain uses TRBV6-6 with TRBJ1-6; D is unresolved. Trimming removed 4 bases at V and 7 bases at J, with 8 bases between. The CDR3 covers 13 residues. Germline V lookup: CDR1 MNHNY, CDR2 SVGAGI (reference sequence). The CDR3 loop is CASSSDTNSPLHF. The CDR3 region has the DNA TGTGCCAGCAGTTCCGACACCAATTCACCCCTCCACTTT.

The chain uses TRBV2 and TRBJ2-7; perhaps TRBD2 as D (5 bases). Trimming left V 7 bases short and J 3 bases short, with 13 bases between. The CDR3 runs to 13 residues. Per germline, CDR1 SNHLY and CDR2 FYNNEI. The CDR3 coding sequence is TGTGCCAGCACCCCCGCCGGGATCTACGAGCAGTACTTC. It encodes CASTPAGIYEQYF.

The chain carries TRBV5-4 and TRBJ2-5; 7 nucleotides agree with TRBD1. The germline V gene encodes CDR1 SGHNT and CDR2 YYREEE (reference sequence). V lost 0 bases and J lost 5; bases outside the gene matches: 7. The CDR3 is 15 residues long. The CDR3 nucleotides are TGTGCCAGCAGCTTGGCACAGGGGATACAGGAGACCCAGTACTTC. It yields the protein CASSLAQGIQETQYF.

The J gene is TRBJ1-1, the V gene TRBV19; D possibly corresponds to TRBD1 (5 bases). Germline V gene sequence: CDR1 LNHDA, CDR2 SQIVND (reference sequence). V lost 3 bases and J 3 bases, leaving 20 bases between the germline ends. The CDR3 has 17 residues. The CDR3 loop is CASSIKLFSRGDTEAFF. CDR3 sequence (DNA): TGTGCCAGTAGTATTAAATTATTTAGTCGGGGGGACACTGAAGCTTTCTTT.

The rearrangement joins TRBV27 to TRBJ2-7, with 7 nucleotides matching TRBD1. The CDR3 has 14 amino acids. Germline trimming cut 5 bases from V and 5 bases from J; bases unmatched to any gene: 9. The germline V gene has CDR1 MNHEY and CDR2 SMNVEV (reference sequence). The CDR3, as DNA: TGTGCCAGCAGTCTCCGCAGGGGGATGAACGAGCAGTACTTC. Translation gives CASSLRRGMNEQYF.

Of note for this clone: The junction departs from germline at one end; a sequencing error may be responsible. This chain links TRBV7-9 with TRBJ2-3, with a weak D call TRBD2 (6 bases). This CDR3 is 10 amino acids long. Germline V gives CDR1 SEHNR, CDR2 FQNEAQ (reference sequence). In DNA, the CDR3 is TGTGCCAGTAACCGGGACTCCCAATCTTTT. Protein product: CASNRDSQSF.

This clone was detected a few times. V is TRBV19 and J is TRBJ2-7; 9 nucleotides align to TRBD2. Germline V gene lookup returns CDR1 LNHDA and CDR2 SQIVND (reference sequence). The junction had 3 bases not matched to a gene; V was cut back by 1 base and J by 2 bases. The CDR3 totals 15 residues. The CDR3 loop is CASSIGAGGPYEQYF. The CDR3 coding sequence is TGTGCCAGTAGTATAGGAGCGGGGGGTCCCTACGAGCAGTACTTC.